Following are 23 T cell receptor beta chains from one sample sequenced in a study of neurological immune-mediated disorders. TCRdb re-called the 5' RACE reads through MiXCR, storing one row per CDR3 protein. The sample has thousands of distinct CDR3 sequences; about a quarter are singletons. Specimen: CD8+ T cells from blood. These receptors came from an older woman with HTLV-1-associated myelopathy (HAM/TSP).

CDR3 DNA: TGTGCCAGCAGCCTTAGGGACGGCAAGACCTACGAGCAGTACTTC. The encoded protein is CASSLRDGKTYEQYF. The chain carries TRBV21-1 and TRBJ2-7; the table's D call TRBD2 went unverified against the DNA. TRBV21-1 is marked as a pseudogene. The CDR3 length is 15 residues.

Sample share makes this clonotype medium-sized. The rearrangement links TRBV21-1 to TRBJ1-4; the D segment call TRBD1 is taken from the table without a DNA check. TRBV21-1 is a pseudogene locus. The CDR3 contains 16 residues. The CDR3 region is CASSKRHRTIREKLFF. The CDR3 DNA follows: TGTGCCAGCAGCAAACGTCATAGGACAATCCGCGAAAAACTGTTTTTT.

The V call is TRBV20-1, the J call TRBJ2-7; either TRBD1 or TRBD2 may supply D (5 bases each). The V and J ends lost 6 bases and 1 base respectively, with 10 bases between them. The CDR3 is made up of 12 amino acids. Germline CDR1 is DFQATT and CDR2 is SNEGSKA (reference sequence). For the CDR3, the DNA is TGCAGTGCCCGGTGGGGGTCCTACGAGCAGTACTTC. Its protein product is CSARWGSYEQYF.

The rearrangement links TRBV20-1 to TRBJ2-3, with 7 bases fitting TRBD2. The CDR3 spans 15 residues. Germline-derived CDR1 and CDR2 are DFQATT and SNEGSKA (reference sequence). With V trimmed by 1 base and J by 3 bases, 7 bases remained unmatched. CDR3 nucleotide sequence: TGCAGTGCTAGAGTCCAAGCGGGGCGAACAGATACGCAGTATTTT. It specifies CSARVQAGRTDTQYF.

By sample fraction, this clonotype is medium-sized (0.01 to 0.1%). The V call is TRBV27, the J call TRBJ2-3; the D gene is possibly TRBD2 (6 bases). Germline lookup yields CDR1 MNHEY and CDR2 SMNVEV (reference sequence). This CDR3 has 20 residues. Trimming pared 2 bases from V and 2 bases from J, leaving 26 bases between. CDR3 sequence: CASSLKVPSLWASDTDTQYF. The CDR3 DNA follows: TGTGCCAGCAGTTTAAAGGTCCCCTCCCTTTGGGCTAGCGACACAGATACGCAGTATTTT.

The sample holds many counts of this clonotype. The V call is TRBV27, the J call TRBJ1-1; D is perhaps TRBD1 (5 bases). The CDR3 loop spans 12 amino acids. V was shortened by 4 bases and J by 5 bases, with 8 bases between the two germline ends. Germline CDR1 is MNHEY and CDR2 is SMNVEV (reference sequence). DNA for the CDR3: TGTGCCAGCAGTTGGGACGGGACTGAAGCTTTCTTT. Its protein product is CASSWDGTEAFF.

This clonotype counts as medium-sized. The DNA for the CDR3 is TGTGCCAGCTTTGGCCAGTTGTACAATGAGCAGTTCTTC. It encodes CASFGQLYNEQFF. J is TRBJ2-1 and V is TRBV7-9; D is unresolved. Germline CDR1 SEHNR, CDR2 FQNEAQ (reference sequence). Trimming stripped 8 bases from V and 4 bases from J, with 12 bases between. The length of the CDR3 is 13 residues.

This clonotype was seen at least ten times. The chain combines TRBV9 with TRBJ2-7; 8 nucleotides match TRBD2. The germline CDR1 and CDR2 sequences are SGDLS and YYNGEE. The CDR3 is 16 amino acids. The V and J ends lost 0 bases and 0 bases, in that order; junction bases with no gene match: 5. The CDR3 region is CASSVGSGVFSYEQYF. The CDR3 coding sequence is TGTGCCAGCAGCGTAGGTAGCGGGGTCTTCTCCTACGAGCAGTACTTC.

This clonotype was counted at least ten times. The rearrangement links TRBV24-1 to TRBJ2-7, with TRBD1 matching over 9 bases. J was trimmed by 1 base and V by 4 bases; bases with no gene match: 7. The length of the CDR3 is 16 residues. The germline V gene has CDR1 KGHDR and CDR2 SFDVKD. CDR3 protein: CATSDSTGTGSYEQYF. In DNA form, the CDR3 reads TGTGCCACCAGTGACTCAACCGGGACAGGGTCCTACGAGCAGTACTTC.

This clonotype is termed medium-sized. This chain connects TRBV4-3 to TRBJ2-1; 8 bases are a match to TRBD1. V gave up 1 base and J gave up 3 bases; unmatched junction bases: 8. CDR1 is LGHNA and CDR2 is YSLEER in the germline V gene. The CDR3 has 17 residues. The CDR3 here is CASSQALDRALYNEQFF. CDR3 nucleotide sequence: TGCGCCAGCAGCCAAGCCTTGGACAGGGCCCTCTACAATGAGCAGTTCTTC.

By proportion, this clonotype is medium-sized. The chain employs TRBV7-9 and TRBJ2-1, with 8 bases fitting TRBD1. With V trimmed by 5 bases and J by 8 bases, 5 bases remained unmatched. The germline CDR1 and CDR2 sequences are SEHNR and FQNEAQ (reference sequence). The CDR3 sequence is 13 residues long. The chain's CDR3 is CASSGRGQHEQFF. As DNA, the CDR3 is TGTGCCAGCAGCGGCAGGGGGCAGCATGAGCAGTTCTTC.

This clonotype has a count of ten or more. The genes are TRBV19 and TRBJ2-7; D call uncertain. Germline lookup yields CDR1 LNHDA and CDR2 SQIVND (reference sequence). The CDR3 spans 11 residues. With 6 bases removed from V and 3 bases from J, the gap between germline ends came to 6 bases. CDR3 sequence: CASSHRYEQYF. In DNA form, the CDR3 reads TGTGCCAGTAGCCATCGCTACGAGCAGTACTTC.

This clonotype occurred many times. J is TRBJ1-1 and V is TRBV11-2; no clear D gene. Germline lookup yields CDR1 SGHAT and CDR2 FQNNGV. Trimming cost V 1 base and J 4 bases, with 7 bases left between them. The CDR3 sequence is 13 residues long. The CDR3 region has the DNA TGTGCCAGCAGCTTAGTAAAGGGCACTGAAGCTTTCTTT. This codes for CASSLVKGTEAFF.

V is TRBV24-1 and J is TRBJ1-5; 7 nucleotides align to TRBD1. The J segment lost 1 base and the V segment lost 3 bases, leaving 2 bases of the junction unmatched. The CDR3 is 15 amino acids. CDR1 is KGHDR and CDR2 is SFDVKD in the germline V gene. This chain's CDR3 is CATSDPGQSNQPQHF. The CDR3 region has the DNA TGTGCCACCAGTGATCCGGGACAGAGCAATCAGCCCCAGCATTTT.

This chain links TRBV6-5 with TRBJ2-2, with 9 bases aligning to TRBD2. The CDR3 has 16 residues. V lost 5 bases to trimming and J lost 5 bases; unmatched junction nucleotides: 9. Germline CDR1 reads MNHEY; CDR2 reads SVGAGI. CDR3 residues: CASSNPLAGGTGELFF. The CDR3 DNA sequence: TGTGCCAGCAGTAACCCACTAGCGGGCGGAACCGGGGAGCTGTTTTTT.

The table lists this clonotype with many counts. The rearrangement uses TRBV3-1 and TRBJ1-1; no clear D gene. V was shortened by 0 bases and J by 6 bases, with 8 bases between the two germline ends. The CDR3 is made up of 13 amino acids. Germline values: CDR1 LGHDT, CDR2 YNNKEL (reference sequence). The CDR3 coding sequence is TGTGCCAGCAGCCAAGAAATGGTCTCTGAAGCTTTCTTT. Its protein product is CASSQEMVSEAFF.

This clonotype was picked up many times. The chain employs TRBV4-3 and TRBJ2-7; the match to TRBD1 covers 8 bases. Germline V gene data show CDR1 as LGHNA and CDR2 as YSLEER. This CDR3 is built from 16 residues. Trimming at V came to 1 base and at J to 3 bases, leaving 8 bases not matched to a gene. The CDR3 DNA reads as TGCGCCAGCAGCCAAGCGGCCCTCGGACAGGGCTACGAGCAGTACTTC. Its protein product is CASSQAALGQGYEQYF.

This chain connects TRBV9 to TRBJ1-2; 7 bases are shared with TRBD1. CDR3 length: 15 amino acids. Unmatched junction bases numbered 6, after V lost 4 bases and J lost 0 bases. Germline-derived CDR1 and CDR2 are SGDLS and YYNGEE. CDR3 sequence reads: CASSSRQGPNYGYTF. The CDR3 DNA reads TGTGCCAGCAGCTCGCGACAGGGTCCTAACTATGGCTACACCTTC.

Judged by abundance, this clonotype is medium-sized. The chain uses TRBV24-1 and TRBJ1-1; D may be TRBD1 (6 bases). V dropped 4 bases and J dropped 9 bases, with 11 bases sitting between them. Germline lookup yields CDR1 KGHDR and CDR2 SFDVKD. The CDR3 has 12 amino acids. CDR3 protein: CATSEIQGKAFF. The CDR3 DNA follows: TGTGCCACCAGTGAAATCCAGGGGAAAGCTTTCTTT.

By share, this clonotype counts as medium-sized. The V gene is TRBV10-1, the J gene TRBJ2-2; D gene uncertain. CDR1 and CDR2 from the germline V gene are WNHNN and SYGVQD (reference sequence). V dropped 3 bases and J dropped 1 base, with 12 bases sitting between them. The CDR3 runs to 16 residues. CDR3 nucleotides: TGCGCCAGCAGTGAAGTACTGGGGTTGAACACCGGGGAGCTGTTTTTT. Its protein is CASSEVLGLNTGELFF.

This clonotype is classed as medium-sized. The V call is TRBV11-2, the J call TRBJ2-2; D possibly corresponds to TRBD1 (6 bases). Germline V CDR1 and CDR2: SGHAT, FQNNGV. The CDR3 runs to 12 residues. Trimming pared 4 bases from V and 8 bases from J, leaving 8 bases between. The CDR3: CASSSQGGELFF. The CDR3 region has the DNA TGTGCCAGCAGCTCCCAGGGGGGGGAGCTGTTTTTT.

This clonotype has at least ten counts. The V call is TRBV5-1, the J call TRBJ2-7; D is ambiguous. The germline V and J ends were trimmed by 0 bases and 1 base, with 11 bases remaining between them. Germline V CDR1 and CDR2: SGHRS, YFSETQ. The CDR3 runs 15 residues. The CDR3 loop is CASSLAKGKSYEQYF. CDR3 nucleotides: TGCGCCAGCAGCTTGGCCAAGGGAAAATCCTACGAGCAGTACTTC.

This clonotype was detected many times. The J gene is TRBJ2-7, the V gene TRBV5-1; 9 bases are shared with TRBD2. Germline V gives CDR1 SGHRS, CDR2 YFSETQ. J was trimmed by 7 bases and V by 6 bases; bases with no gene match: 8. This CDR3 is 13 amino acids long. The CDR3 reads CASTAGGPGEQYF. CDR3 nucleotide sequence: TGCGCCAGCACGGCGGGAGGGCCGGGAGAGCAGTACTTC.